Listed here are 30 T cell receptor beta chains from one sample, sequenced in a study of CD8 T cells in Susac syndrome. A quantity of about 0.5 to 1 ug RNA underwent reverse transcription using random hexamers. TCRdb analysed the immunoSEQ multiplex PCR reads with MiXCR anew, one entry per CDR3 protein. The repertoire consists of over 95,000 distinct CDR3 sequences, with approximately 90% occurring once and the leading ten covering 0.12%. Sequencing used CD8+ T cells from PBMCs. The receptors stem from a human donor in good health.

The chain combines TRBV2 with TRBJ2-5, with 11 positions matching TRBD2. J lost 7 bases, V lost 7 bases, and 8 bases had no gene match. In germline, CDR1 is SNHLY, CDR2 FYNNEI. The CDR3 length is 14 residues. As DNA, the CDR3 is TGTGCCAGCAAACGTCTAGCGGGGGGCGGGACCCAGTACTTC. Translating it yields CASKRLAGGGTQYF. The full variable domain, with the rest looked up from reference TRBV2 and TRBJ2-5, is EPEVTQTPSHQVTQMGQEVILRCVPISNHLYFYWYRQILGQKVEFLVSFYNNEISEKSEIFDDQFSVERPDGSNFTLKIRSTKLEDSAMYFCASKRLAGGGTQYFGPGTRLLVL.

V usage is TRBV13 and J usage is TRBJ1-1; D remains unclear. V was pared by 7 bases and J by 1 base, with 13 bases between. The CDR3 is made up of 14 amino acids. Per germline, CDR1 PRHDT and CDR2 FYEKMQ (reference sequence). CDR3 sequence (DNA): TGTGCCAGCACCCAGGCGGGCAAGAACACTGAAGCTTTCTTT. As protein: CASTQAGKNTEAFF.

The chain joins TRBV11-2 to TRBJ2-3, with TRBD2 identical over 10 bases. Looked up from germline, CDR1 is SGHAT and CDR2 is FQNNGV. The CDR3 length is 17 residues. V was pared by 5 bases and J by 6 bases, with 14 bases of the junction left unmatched. DNA for the CDR3: TGTGCCAGCAGCCGAGACCCCCTAGCGGGGGCCCGGGATACGCAGTATTTT. As protein: CASSRDPLAGARDTQYF.

The chain uses TRBV19 and TRBJ2-1, with TRBD2 matching over 8 bases. Germline values: CDR1 LNHDA, CDR2 SQIVND (reference sequence). This CDR3 spans 15 amino acids. The J segment lost 9 bases and the V segment lost 3 bases, leaving 10 bases of the junction unmatched. The CDR3 sequence: CASSILSSGTAEQFF. The DNA of the CDR3 is TGTGCCAGTAGTATTCTGAGTAGCGGGACGGCTGAGCAGTTCTTC.

In DNA form, the CDR3 reads TGTGCCAGCAGTTCGGGACTTCCACAAGAGACCCAGTACTTC. Encoded protein: CASSSGLPQETQYF. This chain connects TRBV6-2 or TRBV6-3 to TRBJ2-5; D is perhaps TRBD2 (6 bases). The V end lost 4 bases, the J end lost 2 bases, and 11 bases lay between the germline ends. The germline V gene has CDR1 MNHEY and CDR2 SVGEGT. This CDR3 has 14 amino acids.

The chain joins TRBV4-3 to TRBJ2-5; TRBD2 agrees at 10 bases. The V and J ends lost 8 bases and 7 bases, in that order; junction bases with no gene match: 10. CDR1 is LGHNA, CDR2 YSLEER, per germline. The CDR3 has 14 residues. CDR3 coding DNA: TGCGCCAGCGCGCTAGCGGGAGATAGCGTGACCCAGTACTTC. Encoded protein: CASALAGDSVTQYF.

J is TRBJ1-1 and V is TRBV6-1, with D possibly TRBD1 on 5 matching bases. Trimming removed 8 bases from V and 4 bases from J, with 14 bases in between. Germline V gene lookup returns CDR1 MNHNS and CDR2 SASEGT. The CDR3 totals 13 residues. CDR3 amino acids: CASGFRDTTEAFF. The CDR3 DNA is TGTGCCAGCGGATTCAGGGATACCACTGAAGCTTTCTTT.

V usage is TRBV6-1 and J usage is TRBJ2-6; TRBD1 aligns across 9 bases. The germline V gene has CDR1 MNHNS and CDR2 SASEGT. V lost 7 bases, J lost 4 bases, and 20 bases stayed unmatched. The CDR3 length is 20 residues. The CDR3 spells CASNPVAWTGVNPGANVLTF. The CDR3 DNA reads as TGTGCCAGCAACCCGGTGGCATGGACAGGGGTTAATCCAGGGGCCAACGTCCTGACTTTC.

The V gene is TRBV6-6, the J gene TRBJ1-3, with D tentatively TRBD1 (6 bases). The CDR3 extends over 14 amino acids. The V and J ends lost 4 bases and 1 base respectively, with 8 bases between them. Germline CDR1 is MNHNY and CDR2 is SVGAGI (reference sequence). The CDR3 nucleotides read TGTGCCAGCAGTTGGACAGTTTCTGGAAACACCATATATTTT. It is translated as CASSWTVSGNTIYF.

This chain connects TRBV6-5 to TRBJ2-5, with no clear D. Germline V gene lookup returns CDR1 MNHEY and CDR2 SVGAGI. This CDR3 comprises 13 residues. Trimming pared 6 bases from V and 1 base from J, leaving 9 bases between. This CDR3 reads CASSNLGQETQYF. CDR3 DNA: TGTGCCAGCAGCAACCTAGGCCAAGAGACCCAGTACTTC.

The J gene is TRBJ2-1, the V gene TRBV5-5; D call uncertain. Trimming took off 2 bases at V and 10 bases at J, with 7 bases between the two ends. The CDR3 sequence is 11 residues long. The V gene's germline CDR1 is SGHKS and CDR2 YYEKEE (reference sequence). This chain's CDR3 is CASSFTVEQFF. The CDR3 DNA reads as TGTGCCAGCAGCTTCACCGTCGAGCAGTTCTTC.

This clonotype came up once. The chain couples TRBV2 to TRBJ2-2; unclear D gene. The V end lost 9 bases, the J end lost 0 bases, and 5 bases lay between the germline ends. Germline V gene data show CDR1 as SNHLY and CDR2 as FYNNEI. This CDR3 has 12 amino acids. CDR3 bases: TGTGCCAGGTCGACGAACACCGGGGAGCTGTTTTTT. Amino acids: CARSTNTGELFF.

The J gene is TRBJ1-2, the V gene TRBV7-8; possible D gene TRBD1, 5 bases. Germline lookup yields CDR1 SGHVS and CDR2 FQNEAQ. V was trimmed by 3 bases and J by 1 base, leaving 9 bases between them. CDR3 length equals 14 residues. The CDR3 region is CASSLGDRNYGYTF. DNA of the CDR3: TGTGCCAGCAGCTTGGGGGACCGTAACTATGGCTACACCTTC.

V and J are TRBV19 and TRBJ1-2; D gene ambiguous. Germline V gives CDR1 LNHDA, CDR2 SQIVND (reference sequence). The ends were cut back, 5 bases at V and 3 bases at J, with 10 bases in the middle. The CDR3 has 13 residues. The CDR3 reads CASSYTQDYGYTF. The CDR3 region has the DNA TGTGCCAGTAGTTATACTCAGGACTATGGCTACACCTTC.

This chain links TRBV29-1 with TRBJ1-2; no clear D gene. Germline CDR1 reads SQVTM; CDR2 reads ANQGSEA. The CDR3 has 11 amino acids. Trimming took 7 bases from V and 6 from J, leaving 12 bases between them. The CDR3: CSAGERDGYTF. Here the CDR3 DNA reads TGCAGCGCCGGAGAGAGGGATGGCTACACCTTC.

For the CDR3, the DNA is TGTGCCAGCACGGTCGGTGTCCTCGCCAAAAACATTCAGTACTTC. Encoded protein: CASTVGVLAKNIQYF. This chain joins TRBV2 and TRBJ2-4, with D hard to call. The germline V gene has CDR1 SNHLY and CDR2 FYNNEI. The CDR3 covers 15 residues. V dropped 7 bases and J dropped 1 base, with 14 bases sitting between them.

About this clonotype: The germline gene is not matched at one end of the junction; a read error may be the cause. The chain employs TRBV29-1 and TRBJ2-7; TRBD1 agrees at 10 bases. CDR1 and CDR2 from the germline V gene are SQVTM and ANQGSEA. This CDR3 region has 15 residues. CDR3 bases: TGCAGCGTTACTAAGACAGGGGGCTTCTCCTACGAGCAGTGCTTC. Translated: CSVTKTGGFSYEQCF.

This clonotype was seen a single time. This chain uses TRBV25-1 with TRBJ1-1, with D possibly matching TRBD1 (6 bases). The CDR3 covers 18 residues. Trimming stripped 3 bases from V and 10 bases from J, with 30 bases between. The V gene's germline CDR1 is MGHDK and CDR2 SYGVNS. The CDR3 here is CASSDHIGTGDKKEGAFF. For the CDR3, the DNA is TGTGCCAGCAGTGACCATATCGGCACCGGGGACAAAAAAGAGGGAGCTTTCTTT.

The chain couples TRBV6-5 to TRBJ1-2; the match to TRBD1 covers 10 bases. Losses at the gene ends were 5 bases for V and 4 bases for J; bases not matched to a gene: 7. The CDR3 extends over 15 amino acids. Germline V gene sequence: CDR1 MNHEY, CDR2 SVGAGI. The CDR3 sequence: CASSPPTGGVYGYTF. CDR3 bases: TGTGCCAGCAGTCCCCCGACAGGGGGCGTCTATGGCTACACCTTC.

This sequence joins TRBV6-9 and TRBJ1-5; D gene ambiguous. CDR3 length equals 13 residues. Germline V gives CDR1 MNHGY, CDR2 SVAAGI. The V gene lost 10 bases and the J gene lost 7 bases, with 17 bases spanning the gap. The CDR3 nucleotides are TGTGCCACCATGAACGGTGTCTGGCAGCCCCAGCATTTT. As protein: CATMNGVWQPQHF.

The chain is built from TRBV20-1 and TRBJ1-1; no clear D gene. V was clipped by 0 bases and J by 7 bases, with 12 bases between them. The CDR3 totals 13 residues. CDR1 and CDR2 from the germline V gene are DFQATT and SNEGSKA (reference sequence). The CDR3 DNA sequence: TGCAGTGCTAGAGATATCCGACCGCATGAAGCTTTCTTT. It is translated as CSARDIRPHEAFF.

This chain connects TRBV6-2 or TRBV6-3 to TRBJ2-2, with D uncertain. V was trimmed by 2 bases and J by 0 bases, leaving 7 bases between them. CDR1 is MNHEY, CDR2 SVGEGT, per germline. This CDR3 has 15 amino acids. The DNA of the CDR3 is TGTGCCAGCAGTTACGGCGCAGCGAACACCGGGGAGCTGTTTTTT. The encoded protein is CASSYGAANTGELFF.

The V gene is TRBV11-2, the J gene TRBJ2-3, with D maybe TRBD2 (5 bases). Germline CDR1 is SGHAT and CDR2 is FQNNGV. This CDR3 comprises 13 residues. V lost 8 bases to trimming and J lost 2 bases, with 11 bases between them. The DNA for the CDR3 is TGTGCCAGCGGACGAGGGAACACAGATACGCAGTATTTT. It encodes CASGRGNTDTQYF.

The chain employs TRBV10-3 and TRBJ2-1, with D unresolved. Germline values: CDR1 ENHRY, CDR2 SYGVKD. V lost 0 bases, J lost 7 bases, and 1 base lay in between. The CDR3 consists of 11 residues. The CDR3 nucleotides are TGTGCCATCAGTGAGTCAAATGAGCAGTTCTTC. It translates to CAISESNEQFF.

This clonotype was seen only once. This sequence joins TRBV29-1 and TRBJ2-7; TRBD2 matches 13 bases. This CDR3 is built from 16 residues. Germline CDR1 is SQVTM and CDR2 is ANQGSEA. V lost 7 bases to trimming and J lost 0 bases; unmatched junction nucleotides: 9. The CDR3 nucleotides read TGCAGCGCCCTAACTAGCGGGGGGGGACTCTCCTACGAGCAGTACTTC. This sequence encodes CSALTSGGGLSYEQYF.

The chain carries TRBV2 and TRBJ2-5; D might be TRBD1 (6 bases). The germline CDR1 and CDR2 sequences are SNHLY and FYNNEI. V lost 5 bases to trimming and J lost 4 bases, with 8 bases between them. The CDR3 spans 12 residues. CDR3 protein: CASSWTVETQYF. DNA for the CDR3: TGTGCCAGCAGTTGGACAGTAGAGACCCAGTACTTC.

The chain links TRBV29-1 to TRBJ1-1; D perhaps matches TRBD1 (5 bases). In germline, CDR1 is SQVTM, CDR2 ANQGSEA. The V and J ends lost 8 bases and 1 base respectively, with 14 bases between them. There are 13 residues in the CDR3. The CDR3 here is CSFEGGANTEAFF. The CDR3 DNA follows: TGCAGCTTCGAGGGAGGGGCGAACACTGAAGCTTTCTTT.

The gene calls are TRBV19 and TRBJ1-5, with D uncertain. The V gene lost 6 bases and the J gene lost 1 base, with 16 bases spanning the gap. This CDR3 contains 16 residues. Germline lookup yields CDR1 LNHDA and CDR2 SQIVND (reference sequence). CDR3 nucleotide sequence: TGTGCCAGTAGACCATTAGTGGAATCGAGCAATCAGCCCCAGCATTTT. It is translated as CASRPLVESSNQPQHF.

This chain joins TRBV7-8 and TRBJ2-2; maybe TRBD2 (5 bases). V gave up 3 bases and J gave up 2 bases, with 19 bases separating them. This CDR3 has 18 residues. From germline, CDR1 is SGHVS and CDR2 FQNEAQ. CDR3 protein: CASSFRTPGRRNTGELFF. The CDR3 DNA follows: TGTGCCAGCAGCTTTAGGACTCCAGGACGGAGAAACACCGGGGAGCTGTTTTTT.

This chain joins TRBV5-1 and TRBJ2-1; 9 nucleotides align to TRBD2. This CDR3 region has 16 residues. The V segment lost 5 bases and the J segment 7 bases; nucleotides outside the gene matches: 13. Germline values: CDR1 SGHRS, CDR2 YFSETQ. CDR3 sequence reads: CASSRGAGGVPNEQFF. The CDR3, as DNA: TGCGCCAGCAGTCGTGGAGCGGGAGGAGTACCAAATGAGCAGTTCTTC. The complete variable domain, with remaining parts taken from reference TRBV5-1 and TRBJ2-1, reads KAGVTQTPRYLIKTRGQQVTLSCSPISGHRSVSWYQQTPGQGLQFLFEYFSETQRNKGNFPGRFSGRQFSNSRSEMNVSTLELGDSALYLCASSRGAGGVPNEQFFGPGTRLTVL.